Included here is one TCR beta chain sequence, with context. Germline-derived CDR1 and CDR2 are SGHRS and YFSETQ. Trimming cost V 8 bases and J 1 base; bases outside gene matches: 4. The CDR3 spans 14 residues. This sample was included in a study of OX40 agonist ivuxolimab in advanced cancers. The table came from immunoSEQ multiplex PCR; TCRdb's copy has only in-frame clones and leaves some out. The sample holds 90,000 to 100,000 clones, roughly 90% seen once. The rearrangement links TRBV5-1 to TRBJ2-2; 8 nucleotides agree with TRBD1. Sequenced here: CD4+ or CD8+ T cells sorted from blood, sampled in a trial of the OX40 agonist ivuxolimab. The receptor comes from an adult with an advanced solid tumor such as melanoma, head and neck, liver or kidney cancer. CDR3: CASRTGMNTGELFF. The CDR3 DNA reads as TGCGCCAGTAGGACAGGGATGAACACCGGGGAGCTGTTTTTT. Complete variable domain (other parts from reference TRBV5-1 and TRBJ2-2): KAGVTQTPRYLIKTRGQQVTLSCSPISGHRSVSWYQQTPGQGLQFLFEYFSETQRNKGNFPGRFSGRQFSNSRSEMNVSTLELGDSALYLCASRTGMNTGELFFGEGSRLTVL.